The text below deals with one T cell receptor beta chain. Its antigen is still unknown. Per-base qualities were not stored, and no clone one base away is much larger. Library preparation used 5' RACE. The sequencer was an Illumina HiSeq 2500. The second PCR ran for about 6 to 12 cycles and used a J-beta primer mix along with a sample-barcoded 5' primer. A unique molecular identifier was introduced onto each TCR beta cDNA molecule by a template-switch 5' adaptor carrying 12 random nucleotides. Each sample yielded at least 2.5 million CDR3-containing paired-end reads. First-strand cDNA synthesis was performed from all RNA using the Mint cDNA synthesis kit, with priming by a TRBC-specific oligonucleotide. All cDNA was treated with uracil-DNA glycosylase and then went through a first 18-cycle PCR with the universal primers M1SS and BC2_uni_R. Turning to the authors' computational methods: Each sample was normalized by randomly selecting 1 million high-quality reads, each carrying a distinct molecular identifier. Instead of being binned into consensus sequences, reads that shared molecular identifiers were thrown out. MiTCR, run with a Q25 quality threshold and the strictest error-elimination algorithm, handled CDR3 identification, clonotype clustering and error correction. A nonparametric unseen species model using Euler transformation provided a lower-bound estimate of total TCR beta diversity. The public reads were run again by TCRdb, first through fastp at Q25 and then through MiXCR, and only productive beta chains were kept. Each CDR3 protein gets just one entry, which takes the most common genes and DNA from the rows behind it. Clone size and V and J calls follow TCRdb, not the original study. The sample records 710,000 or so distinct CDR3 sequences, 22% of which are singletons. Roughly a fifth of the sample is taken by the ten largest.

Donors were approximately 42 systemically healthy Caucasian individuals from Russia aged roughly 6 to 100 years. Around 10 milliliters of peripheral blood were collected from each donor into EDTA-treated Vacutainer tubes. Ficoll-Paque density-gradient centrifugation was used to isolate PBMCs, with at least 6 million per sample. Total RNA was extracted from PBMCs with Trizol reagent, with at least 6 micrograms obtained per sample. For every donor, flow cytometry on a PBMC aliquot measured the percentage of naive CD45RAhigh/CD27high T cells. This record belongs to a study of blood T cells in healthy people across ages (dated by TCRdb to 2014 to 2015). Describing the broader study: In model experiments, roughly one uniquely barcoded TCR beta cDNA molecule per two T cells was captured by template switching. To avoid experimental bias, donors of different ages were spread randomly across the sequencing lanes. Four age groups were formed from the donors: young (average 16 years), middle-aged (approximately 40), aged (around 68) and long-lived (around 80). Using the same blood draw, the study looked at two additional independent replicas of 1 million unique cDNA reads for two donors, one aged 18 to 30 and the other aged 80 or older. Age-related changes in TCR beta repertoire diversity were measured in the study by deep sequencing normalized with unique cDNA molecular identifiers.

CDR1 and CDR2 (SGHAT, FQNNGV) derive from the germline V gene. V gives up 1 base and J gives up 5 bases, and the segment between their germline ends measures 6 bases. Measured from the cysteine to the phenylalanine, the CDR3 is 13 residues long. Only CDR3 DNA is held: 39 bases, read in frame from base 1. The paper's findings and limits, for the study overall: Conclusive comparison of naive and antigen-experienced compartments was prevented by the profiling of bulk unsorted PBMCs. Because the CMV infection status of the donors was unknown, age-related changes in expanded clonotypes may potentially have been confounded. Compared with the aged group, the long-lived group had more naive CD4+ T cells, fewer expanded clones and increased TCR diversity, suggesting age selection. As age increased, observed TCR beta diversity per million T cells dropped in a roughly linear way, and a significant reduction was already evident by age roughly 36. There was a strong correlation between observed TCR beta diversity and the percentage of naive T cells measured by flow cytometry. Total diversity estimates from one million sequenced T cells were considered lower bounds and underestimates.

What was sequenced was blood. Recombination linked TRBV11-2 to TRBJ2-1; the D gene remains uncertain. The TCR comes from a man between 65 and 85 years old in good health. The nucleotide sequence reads TGTGCCAGCAGCTTAGCCGTCAACAATGAGCAGTTCTTC. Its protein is CASSLAVNNEQFF.